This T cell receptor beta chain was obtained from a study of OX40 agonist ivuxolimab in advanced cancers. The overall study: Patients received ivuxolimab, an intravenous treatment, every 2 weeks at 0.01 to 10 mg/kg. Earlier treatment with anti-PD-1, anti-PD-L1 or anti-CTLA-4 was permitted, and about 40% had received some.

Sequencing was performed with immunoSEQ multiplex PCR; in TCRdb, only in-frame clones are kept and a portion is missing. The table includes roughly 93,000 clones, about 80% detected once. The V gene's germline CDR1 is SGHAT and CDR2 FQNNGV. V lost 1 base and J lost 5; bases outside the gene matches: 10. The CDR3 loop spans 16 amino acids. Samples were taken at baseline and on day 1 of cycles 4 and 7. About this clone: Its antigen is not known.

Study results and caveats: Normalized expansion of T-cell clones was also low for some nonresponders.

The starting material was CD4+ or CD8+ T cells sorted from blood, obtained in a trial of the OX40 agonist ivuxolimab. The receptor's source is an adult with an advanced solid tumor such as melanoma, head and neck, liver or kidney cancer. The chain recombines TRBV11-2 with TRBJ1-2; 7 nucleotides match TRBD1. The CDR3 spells CASSLGAGGNFYGYTF. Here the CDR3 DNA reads TGTGCCAGCAGCTTAGGGGCAGGGGGTAATTTTTATGGCTACACCTTC. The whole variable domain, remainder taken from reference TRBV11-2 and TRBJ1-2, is EAGVAQSPRYKIIEKRQSVAFWCNPISGHATLYWYQQILGQGPKLLIQFQNNGVVDDSQLPKDRFSAERLKGVDSTLKIQPAKLEDSAVYLCASSLGAGGNFYGYTFGSGTRLTVV.